Included here is one TCR beta chain sequence, with context. This specimen comes from a study of shared clonotypes between healthy human individuals. CDR1 and CDR2 from the germline V gene are MNHNY and SVGAGI (reference sequence). This CDR3 region has 15 residues. V lost 3 bases to trimming and J lost 1 base, with 12 bases between them. For each subset, genomic DNA was distributed in equal portions over several immunoSEQ plates. Assay used: immunoSEQ multiplex PCR; TCRdb lists only in-frame clones, some missing. The sample has hundreds of thousands of clones, 95% seen once. As defined, naive CD8 cells were CD45RO-negative and positively selected for CCR7, with terminally differentiated effector memory CD45RA+ cells excluded.

The source is a woman in her twenties or thirties in good health. The chain recombines TRBV6-6 with TRBJ1-1; the D gene is possibly TRBD1 (5 bases). Sample: naive CD8+ T cells sorted from blood. DNA of the CDR3: TGTGCCAGCAGTTATCCCCGGCAGGGGAACACTGAAGCTTTCTTT. Protein product: CASSYPRQGNTEAFF.